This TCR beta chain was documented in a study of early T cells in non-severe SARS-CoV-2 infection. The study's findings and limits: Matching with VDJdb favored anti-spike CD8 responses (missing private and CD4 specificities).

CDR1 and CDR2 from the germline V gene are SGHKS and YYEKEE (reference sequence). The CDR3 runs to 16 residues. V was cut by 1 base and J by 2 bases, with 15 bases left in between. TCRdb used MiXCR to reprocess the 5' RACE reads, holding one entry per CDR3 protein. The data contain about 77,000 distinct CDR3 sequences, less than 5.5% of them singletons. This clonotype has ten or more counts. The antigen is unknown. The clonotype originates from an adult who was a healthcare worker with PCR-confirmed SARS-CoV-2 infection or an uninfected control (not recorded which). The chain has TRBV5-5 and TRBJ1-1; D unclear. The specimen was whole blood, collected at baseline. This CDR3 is CASSLPPLWGNTEAFF. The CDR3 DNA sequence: TGTGCCAGCAGCTTGCCCCCCCTATGGGGAAACACTGAAGCTTTCTTT.